The 27 T cell receptor beta chains presented below share a single source sample, sequenced in a study of shared clonotypes between healthy human individuals (dated by TCRdb to the early 2020s). Library preparation was by the immunoSEQ multiplex PCR assay. TCRdb's version of the immuneACCESS table is confined to in-frame rearrangements and falls short of the full clone set. An unresolved V gene accounts for under half of the shortfall where checked; the remainder is of unknown origin. This sample gives over a million clones in total; approximately 76% of them show up just once. The ten largest clones add up to 1.4% to 1.5% of the sample. What was sequenced was memory CD4+ T cells sorted from blood. The sample's cell subset or site label, in plain terms: CD45RA-negative fraction. These receptors were obtained from a young man in good health.

This clone was detected a few times. V is TRBV10-3 and J is TRBJ2-1; 12 nucleotides match TRBD2. The CDR3 loop spans 14 amino acids. Germline lookup yields CDR1 ENHRY and CDR2 SYGVKD. V was pared by 6 bases and J by 13 bases, with 10 bases of the junction left unmatched. For the CDR3, the DNA is TGTGCCATCAGCGCCGGGACTAGCGGGTCCGGTCAGTTCTTC. Residues: CAISAGTSGSGQFF.

J is TRBJ1-2 and V is TRBV11-2, with D maybe TRBD1 (5 bases). V lost 1 base, J lost 4 bases, and 13 bases lay in between. Germline values: CDR1 SGHAT, CDR2 FQNNGV. This CDR3 spans 15 amino acids. For the CDR3, the DNA is TGTGCCAGCAGCTTAGCTACGTCAGGGCCCTATGGCTACACCTTC. Encoded protein: CASSLATSGPYGYTF.

The V call is TRBV11-2, the J call TRBJ1-1; no clear D. The V gene's germline CDR1 is SGHAT and CDR2 FQNNGV. Trimming took off 5 bases at V and 7 bases at J, with 11 bases between the two ends. The CDR3 covers 12 residues. CDR3 loop: CASSRQVGEAFF. The CDR3 bases are TGTGCCAGCAGCCGGCAGGTTGGTGAAGCTTTCTTT.

This clone appeared a few times. J is TRBJ2-3 and V is TRBV5-4; 9 bases map to TRBD1. The germline V gene encodes CDR1 SGHNT and CDR2 YYREEE (reference sequence). J gave up 3 bases and V 4 bases, and 9 bases lay outside the gene matches. The CDR3 is 16 amino acids. CDR3 amino acids: CASSRSAGQGTDTQYF. The CDR3 region has the DNA TGTGCCAGCAGCCGCTCCGCGGGACAGGGAACAGATACGCAGTATTTT.

The chain employs TRBV9 and TRBJ1-2, with 10 bases fitting TRBD1. The CDR3 has 20 amino acids. V dropped 0 bases and J dropped 0; count of bases not matched to a gene: 14. Germline V gene sequence: CDR1 SGDLS, CDR2 YYNGEE. The CDR3 sequence is CASSVVDTGTGDFTNYGYTF. CDR3 nucleotides: TGTGCCAGCAGCGTAGTAGATACCGGGACAGGGGACTTTACTAACTATGGCTACACCTTC.

The V call is TRBV9, the J call TRBJ2-2, with no clear D. The germline CDR1 and CDR2 sequences are SGDLS and YYNGEE. The germline V and J ends were trimmed by 1 base and 7 bases, with 5 bases remaining between them. CDR3 length: 12 residues. CDR3 region: CASSVLVGELFF. The CDR3 region has the DNA TGTGCCAGCAGCGTATTGGTCGGGGAGCTGTTTTTT. The variable domain in full, with the rest retrieved from reference TRBV9 and TRBJ2-2, is DSGVTQTPKHLITATGQRVTLRCSPRSGDLSVYWYQQSLDQGLQFLIQYYNGEERAKGNILERFSAQQFPDLHSELNLSSLELGDSALYFCASSVLVGELFFGEGSRLTVL.

V gene TRBV19 combines with J gene TRBJ1-5, with TRBD1 matching 8 bases. J gave up 10 bases and V 3 bases, and 8 bases lay outside the gene matches. The CDR3 consists of 14 residues. Germline loops: CDR1 LNHDA, CDR2 SQIVND (reference sequence). CDR3 sequence reads: CASSMRQGSNPQHF. CDR3 sequence (DNA): TGTGCCAGTAGTATGCGACAGGGGTCCAACCCCCAGCATTTT.

This chain uses TRBV10-1 with TRBJ2-5, with 7 bases that match TRBD1. Trimming cost V 9 bases and J 1 base; bases outside gene matches: 11. Germline values: CDR1 WNHNN, CDR2 SYGVQD (reference sequence). The CDR3 totals 15 residues. The CDR3 spells CASIKSGQFQETQYF. The CDR3 DNA reads as TGCGCCAGTATCAAATCGGGACAGTTCCAAGAGACCCAGTACTTC.

This sequence joins TRBV2 and TRBJ2-2; D gene unclear. The CDR3 totals 14 residues. Germline V lookup: CDR1 SNHLY, CDR2 FYNNEI. Trimming cost V 2 bases and J 3 bases, with 7 bases left between them. The CDR3 DNA reads as TGTGCCAGCAGTGAAATAGGTGACACCGGGGAGCTGTTTTTT. Encoded protein: CASSEIGDTGELFF.

J is TRBJ2-1 and V is TRBV5-4; TRBD2 matches 13 bases. The ends lost 4 bases at V and 2 bases at J; junction bases unmatched: 3. Germline loops: CDR1 SGHNT, CDR2 YYREEE (reference sequence). The CDR3 has 16 amino acids. The CDR3 DNA reads as TGTGCCAGCAGCCCTGGGACTAGCGGGACCTACAATGAGCAGTTCTTC. Its protein product is CASSPGTSGTYNEQFF.

The CDR3 DNA is TGTGCCAGCAGCGTTCAATGGACAGGGGACAATGAGCAGTTCTTC. It encodes CASSVQWTGDNEQFF. The chain recombines TRBV11-2 with TRBJ2-1; TRBD1 matches 9 bases. The CDR3 has 15 residues. The junction had 7 bases not matched to a gene; V was cut back by 5 bases and J by 5 bases. Germline assignment: CDR1 SGHAT and CDR2 FQNNGV.

This CDR3 reads CASSSVLADQETQYF. As DNA, the CDR3 is TGTGCCAGCAGTTCTGTACTAGCGGATCAAGAGACCCAGTACTTC. The chain links TRBV6-5 to TRBJ2-5, with TRBD2 matching 8 bases. The CDR3 extends over 15 amino acids. Germline V lookup: CDR1 MNHEY, CDR2 SVGAGI. V lost 4 bases and J lost 2; bases outside the gene matches: 6.

This chain connects TRBV18 to TRBJ2-7; the match to TRBD2 covers 11 bases. This CDR3 spans 18 amino acids. From germline, CDR1 is KGHSH and CDR2 LQKENI. The junction had 15 bases not matched to a gene; V was cut back by 6 bases and J by 2 bases. Here the CDR3 reads CASSPGASGGQNTYEQYF. The CDR3 nucleotides read TGTGCCAGCTCCCCCGGGGCTAGCGGGGGGCAGAATACCTACGAGCAGTACTTC. Full variable domain (rest looked up from reference TRBV18 and TRBJ2-7): NAGVMQNPRHLVRRRGQEARLRCSPMKGHSHVYWYRQLPEEGLKFMVYLQKENIIDESGMPKERFSAEFPKEGPSILRIQQVVRGDSAAYFCASSPGASGGQNTYEQYFGPGTRLTVT.

V gene TRBV9 combines with J gene TRBJ2-3; a weak D match, TRBD2 (6 bases). Between the trimmed V and J ends, which lost 4 bases and 4 bases, there was a span of 13 bases. This CDR3 spans 14 amino acids. CDR1 and CDR2 (germline): SGDLS, YYNGEE. CDR3 protein: CASSPRDFADTQYF. Written as DNA, the CDR3 is TGTGCCAGCAGCCCACGGGACTTCGCAGATACGCAGTATTTT.

This clone has a count of ten or more. The chain is built from TRBV27 and TRBJ2-7; 16 bases line up with TRBD2. The CDR3 covers 18 residues. After removal of 2 bases from V and 4 bases from J, the junction contained 8 bases not matched to a gene. Germline V gene data show CDR1 as MNHEY and CDR2 as SMNVEV (reference sequence). The DNA of the CDR3 is TGTGCCAGCAGTTTAATGGGACTAGCGGGAGGGCCTAAATACGAGCAGTACTTC. It specifies CASSLMGLAGGPKYEQYF.

This clone was seen more than once but under ten times. The gene calls are TRBV7-8 and TRBJ1-5; no firm D call. V was cut by 1 base and J by 8 bases, with 9 bases left in between. This CDR3 contains 13 residues. Germline V gives CDR1 SGHVS, CDR2 FQNEAQ. This chain's CDR3 is CASSLGGFEPQHF. The CDR3 coding sequence is TGTGCCAGCAGCTTAGGAGGGTTTGAGCCCCAGCATTTT.

V is TRBV5-1 and J is TRBJ2-7; 8 bases are shared with TRBD2. The junction had 4 bases not matched to a gene; V was cut back by 4 bases and J by 4 bases. CDR3 length: 13 residues. Germline V gene sequence: CDR1 SGHRS, CDR2 YFSETQ. The DNA for the CDR3 is TGCGCCAGCAGCGAACCGGGGGGGTACGAGCAGTACTTC. Translation: CASSEPGGYEQYF.

The chain recombines TRBV29-1 with TRBJ1-2; tentatively, D is TRBD1 (6 bases). The ends were cut back, 4 bases at V and 2 bases at J, with 14 bases in the middle. CDR1 SQVTM and CDR2 ANQGSEA come from the germline V gene. The CDR3 totals 14 residues. Here the CDR3 reads CSVALLQGNYGYTF. In DNA form, the CDR3 reads TGCAGCGTTGCCCTCCTTCAGGGGAACTATGGCTACACCTTC.

This clone was found once. The chain joins TRBV5-8 to TRBJ1-5; a possible D gene is TRBD1 (5 bases). CDR1 is SGHTS and CDR2 is YDEGEE in the germline V gene. The CDR3 has 14 amino acids. The germline V and J ends were trimmed by 0 bases and 7 bases, with 11 bases remaining between them. The CDR3 loop is CASSLGGFGQPQHF. CDR3 sequence (DNA): TGTGCCAGCAGCTTGGGGGGCTTTGGGCAGCCCCAGCATTTT.

The chain uses TRBV14 and TRBJ2-7, with D possibly TRBD1 on 7 matching bases. V lost 3 bases, J lost 2 bases, and 14 bases lay in between. CDR3 length: 15 amino acids. In germline, CDR1 is SGHDN, CDR2 FVKESK. The CDR3 reads CASSQWQGEAYEQYF. CDR3 DNA: TGTGCCAGCAGCCAGTGGCAGGGGGAGGCCTACGAGCAGTACTTC.

This chain links TRBV28 with TRBJ1-3; D is perhaps TRBD1 (5 bases). From germline, CDR1 is MDHEN and CDR2 SYDVKM. This CDR3 has 16 amino acids. V shed 2 bases and J shed 0 bases, with 11 bases lying between them. The CDR3 spells CASSLPQGPSGNTIYF. The CDR3 nucleotides are TGTGCCAGCAGTTTACCGCAGGGCCCCTCTGGAAACACCATATATTTT.

The V call is TRBV2, the J call TRBJ2-2; TRBD2 aligns across 11 bases. V dropped 8 bases and J dropped 2; count of bases not matched to a gene: 4. The germline gives CDR1 SNHLY, CDR2 FYNNEI. The CDR3 has 15 amino acids. The CDR3, as DNA: TGTGCCAGCCTAGCGGGGGGACCCAACACCGGGGAGCTGTTTTTT. Its protein is CASLAGGPNTGELFF.

The chain uses TRBV18 and TRBJ2-7; TRBD1 matches at 11 bases. The length of the CDR3 is 20 residues. CDR1 KGHSH and CDR2 LQKENI come from the germline V gene. V was clipped by 4 bases and J by 0 bases; unmatched bases: 17. CDR3 in amino acids: CASSLSMRPGQGGNSYEQYF. The CDR3 nucleotides are TGTGCCAGCTCACTAAGTATGAGACCGGGACAGGGGGGGAACTCCTACGAGCAGTACTTC.

The J gene is TRBJ2-5, the V gene TRBV10-3, with 12 bases identical to TRBD2. V shed 2 bases, J shed 0 bases, and the junction held 1 base outside the gene matches. The CDR3 length is 16 residues. Germline V gene data show CDR1 as ENHRY and CDR2 as SYGVKD. CDR3 sequence (DNA): TGTGCCATCAGTGAGGGGACTAGCGGGTACCAAGAGACCCAGTACTTC. It is translated as CAISEGTSGYQETQYF.

The rearrangement joins TRBV7-2 to TRBJ1-6; TRBD1 aligns across 7 bases. The CDR3 spans 16 residues. V lost 1 base and J lost 7; bases outside the gene matches: 7. Germline lookup yields CDR1 SGHTA and CDR2 FQGNSA. The CDR3 sequence is CASSLVARGVNSPLHF. CDR3 nucleotides: TGTGCCAGCAGCTTAGTTGCCAGGGGGGTAAATTCACCCCTCCACTTT.

The chain couples TRBV2 to TRBJ1-5, with no clear D. Trimming removed 1 base at V and 1 base at J, with 5 bases between. This CDR3 has 14 residues. CDR1 and CDR2 (germline): SNHLY, FYNNEI. The CDR3: CASSEVVSNQPQHF. As DNA, the CDR3 is TGTGCCAGCAGTGAAGTGGTGAGCAATCAGCCCCAGCATTTT.

The chain carries TRBV9 and TRBJ2-5; D is possibly TRBD2 (5 bases). The length of the CDR3 is 14 residues. Trimming took off 4 bases at V and 2 bases at J, with 12 bases between the two ends. Germline assignment: CDR1 SGDLS and CDR2 YYNGEE. The CDR3: CASSPSGFQETQYF. CDR3 DNA: TGTGCCAGCAGCCCCTCGGGGTTTCAAGAGACCCAGTACTTC.